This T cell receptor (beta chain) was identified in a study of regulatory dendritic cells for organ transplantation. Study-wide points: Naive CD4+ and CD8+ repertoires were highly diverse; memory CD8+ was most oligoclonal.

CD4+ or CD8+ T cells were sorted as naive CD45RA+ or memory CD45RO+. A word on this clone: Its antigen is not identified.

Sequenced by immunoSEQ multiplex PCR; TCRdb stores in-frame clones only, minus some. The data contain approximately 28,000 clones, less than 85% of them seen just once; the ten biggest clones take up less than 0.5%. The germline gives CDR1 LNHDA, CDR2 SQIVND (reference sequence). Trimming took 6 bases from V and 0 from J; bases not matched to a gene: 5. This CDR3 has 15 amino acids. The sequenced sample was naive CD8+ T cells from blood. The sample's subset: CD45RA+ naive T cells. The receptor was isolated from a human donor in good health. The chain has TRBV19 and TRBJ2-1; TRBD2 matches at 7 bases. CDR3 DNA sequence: TGTGCCAGTAGCCCCGGGGGGTCCTCCTACAATGAGCAGTTCTTC. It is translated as CASSPGGSSYNEQFF.